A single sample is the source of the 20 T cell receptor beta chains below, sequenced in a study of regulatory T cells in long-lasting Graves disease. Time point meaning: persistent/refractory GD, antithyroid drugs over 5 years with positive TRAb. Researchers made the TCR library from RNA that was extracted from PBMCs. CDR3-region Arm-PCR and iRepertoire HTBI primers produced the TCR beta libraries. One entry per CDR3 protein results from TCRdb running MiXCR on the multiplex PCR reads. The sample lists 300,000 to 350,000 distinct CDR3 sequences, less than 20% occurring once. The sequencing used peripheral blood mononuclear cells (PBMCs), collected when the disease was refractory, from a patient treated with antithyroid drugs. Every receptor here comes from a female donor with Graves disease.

CDR3 loop: CASSYKLGPRGETQYF. CDR3 nucleotide sequence: TGTGCCAGCAGTTACAAGCTGGGCCCTAGAGGGGAGACCCAGTACTTC. The chain couples TRBV6-9 to TRBJ2-5; D possibly corresponds to TRBD2 (5 bases). With 3 bases removed from V and 5 bases from J, the gap between germline ends came to 19 bases. CDR1 MNHGY and CDR2 SVAAGI come from the germline V gene. CDR3 size: 16 residues.

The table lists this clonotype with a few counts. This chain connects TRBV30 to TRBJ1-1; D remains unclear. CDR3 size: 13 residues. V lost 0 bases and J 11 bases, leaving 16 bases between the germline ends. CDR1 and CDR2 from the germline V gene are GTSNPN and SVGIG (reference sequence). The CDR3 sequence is CAWSVAFLGKAFF. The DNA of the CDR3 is TGTGCCTGGAGTGTAGCATTTTTGGGAAAGGCTTTCTTT.

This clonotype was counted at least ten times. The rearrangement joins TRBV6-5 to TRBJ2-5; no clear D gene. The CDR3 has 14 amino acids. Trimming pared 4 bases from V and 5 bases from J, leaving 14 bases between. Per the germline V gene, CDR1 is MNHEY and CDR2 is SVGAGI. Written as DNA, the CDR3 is TGTGCCAGCAGTTTGAACCGCGGCCGGGAGACCCAGTACTTC. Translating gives CASSLNRGRETQYF.

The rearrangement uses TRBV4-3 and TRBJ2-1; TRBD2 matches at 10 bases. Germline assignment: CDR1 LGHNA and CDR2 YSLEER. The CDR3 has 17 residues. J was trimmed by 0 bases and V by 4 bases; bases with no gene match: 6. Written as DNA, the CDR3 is TGCGCCAGCAGCCTTAGCGGGGGGCCGAGCTCCTACAATGAGCAGTTCTTC. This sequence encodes CASSLSGGPSSYNEQFF.

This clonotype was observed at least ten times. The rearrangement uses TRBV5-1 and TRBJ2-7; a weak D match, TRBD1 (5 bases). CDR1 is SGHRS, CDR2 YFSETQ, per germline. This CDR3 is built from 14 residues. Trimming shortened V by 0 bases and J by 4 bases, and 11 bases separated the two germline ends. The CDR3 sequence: CASSLGTNTYEQYF. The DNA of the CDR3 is TGCGCCAGCAGCTTGGGGACAAACACTTACGAGCAGTACTTC.

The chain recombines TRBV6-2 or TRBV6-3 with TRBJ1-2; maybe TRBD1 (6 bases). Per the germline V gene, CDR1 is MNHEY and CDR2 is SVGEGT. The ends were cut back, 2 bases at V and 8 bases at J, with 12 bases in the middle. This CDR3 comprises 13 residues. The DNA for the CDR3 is TGTGCCAGCAGTTACACCAGGGGCTGGGGCTACACCTTC. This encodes CASSYTRGWGYTF.

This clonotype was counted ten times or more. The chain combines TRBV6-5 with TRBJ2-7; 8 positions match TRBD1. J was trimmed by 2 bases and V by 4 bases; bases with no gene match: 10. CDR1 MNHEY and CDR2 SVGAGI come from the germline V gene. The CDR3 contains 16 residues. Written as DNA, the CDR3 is TGTGCCAGCAGTTCCGGACAGGGAGCCAGGGCCTACGAGCAGTACTTC. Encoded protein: CASSSGQGARAYEQYF.

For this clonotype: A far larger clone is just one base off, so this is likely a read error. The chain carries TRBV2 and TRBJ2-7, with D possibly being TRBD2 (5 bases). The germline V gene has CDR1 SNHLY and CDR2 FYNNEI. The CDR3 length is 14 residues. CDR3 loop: CDSNEGGEAYEQYF. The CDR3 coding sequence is TGTGACAGCAACGAGGGTGGGGAAGCCTACGAGCAGTACTTC. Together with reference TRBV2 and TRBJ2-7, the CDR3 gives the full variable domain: EPEVTQTPSHQVTQMGQEVILRCVPISNHLYFYWYRQILGQKVEFLVSFYNNEISEKSEIFDDQFSVERPDGSNFTLKIRSTKLEDSAMYFCDSNEGGEAYEQYFGPGTRLTVT.

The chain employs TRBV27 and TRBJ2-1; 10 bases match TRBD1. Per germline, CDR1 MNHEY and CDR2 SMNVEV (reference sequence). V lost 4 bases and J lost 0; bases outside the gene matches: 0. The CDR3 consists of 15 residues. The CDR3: CASSWTGGSYNEQFF. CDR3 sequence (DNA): TGTGCCAGCAGTTGGACAGGGGGCTCCTACAATGAGCAGTTCTTC.

CDR3 in DNA: TGTGCCAGCAGTTACTCGAAAGTACGGCAGAATAATTCACCCCTCCACTTT. It yields the protein CASSYSKVRQNNSPLHF. The chain employs TRBV6-2 or TRBV6-3 and TRBJ1-6; D gene unclear. With 0 bases removed from V and 5 bases from J, the gap between germline ends came to 14 bases. Germline V gene data show CDR1 as MNHEY and CDR2 as SVGEGT. The CDR3 totals 17 residues.

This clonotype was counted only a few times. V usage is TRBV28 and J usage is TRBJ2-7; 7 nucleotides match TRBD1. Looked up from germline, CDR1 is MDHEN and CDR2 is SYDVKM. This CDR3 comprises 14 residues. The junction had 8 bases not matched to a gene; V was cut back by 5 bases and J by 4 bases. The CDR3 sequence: CASSAWGQIYEQYF. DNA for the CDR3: TGTGCCAGCAGTGCTTGGGGACAGATTTACGAGCAGTACTTC.

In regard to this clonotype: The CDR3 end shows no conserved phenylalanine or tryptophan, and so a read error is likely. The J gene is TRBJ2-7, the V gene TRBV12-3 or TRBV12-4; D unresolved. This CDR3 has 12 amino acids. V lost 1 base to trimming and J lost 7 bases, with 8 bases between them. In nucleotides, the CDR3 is TGTGCCAGCAGTTTAGTTTCCGGGGAGCAGTACCTC. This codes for CASSLVSGEQYL.

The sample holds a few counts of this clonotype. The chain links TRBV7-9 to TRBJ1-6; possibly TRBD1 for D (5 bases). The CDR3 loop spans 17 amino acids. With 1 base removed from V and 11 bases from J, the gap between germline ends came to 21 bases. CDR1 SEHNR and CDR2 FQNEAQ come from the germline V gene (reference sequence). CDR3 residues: CASSLEGQGAVWPPLHF. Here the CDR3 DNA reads TGTGCCAGCAGCTTAGAGGGGCAGGGCGCGGTTTGGCCACCCCTCCACTTT.

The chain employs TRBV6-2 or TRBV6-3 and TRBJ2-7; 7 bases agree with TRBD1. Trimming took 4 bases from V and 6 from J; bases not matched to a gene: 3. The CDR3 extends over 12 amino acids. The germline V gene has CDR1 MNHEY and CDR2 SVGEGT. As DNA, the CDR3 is TGTGCCAGCAGTTTTGACAGGGTCGAGCAGTACTTC. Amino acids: CASSFDRVEQYF.

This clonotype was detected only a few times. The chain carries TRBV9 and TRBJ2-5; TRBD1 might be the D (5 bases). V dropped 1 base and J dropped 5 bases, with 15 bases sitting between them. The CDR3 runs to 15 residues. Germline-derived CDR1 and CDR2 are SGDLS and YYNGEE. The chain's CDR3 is CASSVLARAGETQYF. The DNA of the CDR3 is TGTGCCAGCAGCGTATTAGCCAGGGCTGGGGAGACCCAGTACTTC.

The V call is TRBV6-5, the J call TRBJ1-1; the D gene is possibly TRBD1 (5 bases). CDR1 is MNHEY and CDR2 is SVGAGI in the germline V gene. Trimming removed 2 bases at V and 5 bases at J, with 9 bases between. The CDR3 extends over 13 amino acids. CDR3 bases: TGTGCCAGCAGTTACAGGGGTAGTACTGAAGCTTTCTTT. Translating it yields CASSYRGSTEAFF.

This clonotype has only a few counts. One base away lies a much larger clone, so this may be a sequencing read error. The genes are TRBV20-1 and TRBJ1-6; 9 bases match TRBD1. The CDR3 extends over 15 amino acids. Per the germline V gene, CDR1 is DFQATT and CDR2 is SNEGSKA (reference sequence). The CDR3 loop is CSASPPGQGYSPLRF. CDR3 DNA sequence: TGCAGTGCTAGCCCTCCGGGACAGGGCTATTCACCCCTCCGCTTT.

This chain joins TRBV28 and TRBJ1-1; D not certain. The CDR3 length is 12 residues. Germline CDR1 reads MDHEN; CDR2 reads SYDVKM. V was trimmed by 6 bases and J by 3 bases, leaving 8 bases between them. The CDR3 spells CASRLTYTEAFF. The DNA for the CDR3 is TGTGCCAGCAGACTGACCTACACTGAAGCTTTCTTT.

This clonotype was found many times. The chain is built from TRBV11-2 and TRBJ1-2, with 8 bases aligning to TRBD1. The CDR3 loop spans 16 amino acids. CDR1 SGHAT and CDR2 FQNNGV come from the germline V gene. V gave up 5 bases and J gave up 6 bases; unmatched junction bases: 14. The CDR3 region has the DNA TGTGCCAGCAGCCCCCTCGGGACAGGCGCCCGGGATGGCTACACCTTC. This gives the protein CASSPLGTGARDGYTF.

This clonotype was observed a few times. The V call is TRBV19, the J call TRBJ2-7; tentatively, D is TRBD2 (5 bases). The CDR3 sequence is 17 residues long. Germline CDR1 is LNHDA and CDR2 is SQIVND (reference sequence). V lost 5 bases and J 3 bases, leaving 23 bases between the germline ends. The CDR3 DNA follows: TGTGCCAGTAGTCCCCCCTCGAGGGCCAGCGGTTACTACGAGCAGTACTTC. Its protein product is CASSPPSRASGYYEQYF. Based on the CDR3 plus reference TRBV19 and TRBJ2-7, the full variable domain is DGGITQSPKYLFRKEGQNVTLSCEQNLNHDAMYWYRQDPGQGLRLIYYSQIVNDFQKGDIAEGYSVSREKKESFPLTVTSAQKNPTAFYLCASSPPSRASGYYEQYFGPGTRLTVT.